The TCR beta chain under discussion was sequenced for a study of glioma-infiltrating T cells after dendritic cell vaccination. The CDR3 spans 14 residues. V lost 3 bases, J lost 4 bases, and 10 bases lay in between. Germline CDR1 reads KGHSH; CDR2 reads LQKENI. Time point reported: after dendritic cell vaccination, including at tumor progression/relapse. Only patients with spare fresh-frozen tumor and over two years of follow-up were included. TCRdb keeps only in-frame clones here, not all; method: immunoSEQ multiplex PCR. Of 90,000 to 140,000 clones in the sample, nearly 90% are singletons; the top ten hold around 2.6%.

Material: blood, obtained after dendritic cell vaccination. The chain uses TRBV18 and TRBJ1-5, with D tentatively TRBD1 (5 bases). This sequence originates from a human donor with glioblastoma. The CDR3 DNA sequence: TGTGCCAGCTCACCGGTGGGGGGAAATCAGCCCCAGCATTTT. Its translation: CASSPVGGNQPQHF.